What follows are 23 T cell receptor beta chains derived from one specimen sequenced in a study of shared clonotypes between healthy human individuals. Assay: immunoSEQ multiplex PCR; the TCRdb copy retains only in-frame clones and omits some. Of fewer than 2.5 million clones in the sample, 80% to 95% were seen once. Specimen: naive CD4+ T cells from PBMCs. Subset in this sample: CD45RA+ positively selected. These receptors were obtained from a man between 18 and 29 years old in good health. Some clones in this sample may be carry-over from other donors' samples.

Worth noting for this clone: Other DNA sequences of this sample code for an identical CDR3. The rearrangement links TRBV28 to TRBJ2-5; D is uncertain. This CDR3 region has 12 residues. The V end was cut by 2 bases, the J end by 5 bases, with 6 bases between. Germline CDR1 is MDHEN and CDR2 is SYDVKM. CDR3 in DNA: TGTGCCAGCAGTTTAATTCGGGAGACCCAGTACTTC. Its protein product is CASSLIRETQYF. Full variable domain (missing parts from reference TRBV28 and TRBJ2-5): DVKVTQSSRYLVKRTGEKVFLECVQDMDHENMFWYRQDPGLGLRLIYFSYDVKMKEKGDIPEGYSVSREKKERFSLILESASTNQTSMYLCASSLIRETQYFGPGTRLLVL.

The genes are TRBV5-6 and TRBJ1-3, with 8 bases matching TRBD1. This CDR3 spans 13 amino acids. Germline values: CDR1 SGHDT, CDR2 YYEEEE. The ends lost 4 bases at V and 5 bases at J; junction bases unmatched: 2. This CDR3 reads CASSQGARNTIYF. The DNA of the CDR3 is TGTGCCAGCAGCCAGGGGGCGAGAAACACCATATATTTT. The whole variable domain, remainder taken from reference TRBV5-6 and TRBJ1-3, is DAGVTQSPTHLIKTRGQQVTLRCSPKSGHDTVSWYQQALGQGPQFIFQYYEEEERQRGNFPDRFSGHQFPNYSSELNVNALLLGDSALYLCASSQGARNTIYFGEGSWLTVV.

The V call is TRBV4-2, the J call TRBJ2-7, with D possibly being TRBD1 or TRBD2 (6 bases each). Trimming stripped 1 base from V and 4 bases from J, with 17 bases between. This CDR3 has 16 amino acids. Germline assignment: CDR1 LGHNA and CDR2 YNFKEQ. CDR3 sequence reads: CASSQADRPGSYEQYF. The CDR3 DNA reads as TGTGCCAGCAGCCAAGCTGACAGGCCCGGGAGTTACGAGCAGTACTTC.

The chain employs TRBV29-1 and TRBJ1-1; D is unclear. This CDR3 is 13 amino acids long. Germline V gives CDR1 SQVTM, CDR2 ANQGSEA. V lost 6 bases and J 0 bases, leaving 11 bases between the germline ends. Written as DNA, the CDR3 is TGCAGCGTCGCCATGGTTCTGAACACTGAAGCTTTCTTT. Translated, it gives CSVAMVLNTEAFF.

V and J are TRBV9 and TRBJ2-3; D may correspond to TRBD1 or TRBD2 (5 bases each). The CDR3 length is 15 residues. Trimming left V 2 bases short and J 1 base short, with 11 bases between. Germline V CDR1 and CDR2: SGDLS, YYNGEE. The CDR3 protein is CASSVRGVRTDTQYF. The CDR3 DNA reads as TGTGCCAGCAGCGTTAGAGGGGTTCGCACAGATACGCAGTATTTT.

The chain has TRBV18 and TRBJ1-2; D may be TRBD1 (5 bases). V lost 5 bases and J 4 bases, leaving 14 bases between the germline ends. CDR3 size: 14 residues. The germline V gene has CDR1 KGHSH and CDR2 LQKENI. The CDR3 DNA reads TGTGCCAGCTCAGCGGGACGGCAAAGCTATGGCTACACCTTC. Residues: CASSAGRQSYGYTF.

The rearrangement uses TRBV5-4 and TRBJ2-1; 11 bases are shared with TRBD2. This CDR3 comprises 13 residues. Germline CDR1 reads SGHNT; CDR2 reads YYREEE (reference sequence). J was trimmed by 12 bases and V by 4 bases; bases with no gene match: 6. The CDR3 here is CASSELAGASQFF. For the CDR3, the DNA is TGTGCCAGCAGCGAACTAGCGGGAGCGTCGCAGTTCTTC.

The CDR3 is CASRDSGTSGSNEQFF. The CDR3 nucleotides read TGTGCCAGTAGAGATTCAGGGACTAGCGGGAGTAATGAGCAGTTCTTC. J is TRBJ2-1 and V is TRBV19; the match to TRBD2 covers 14 bases. The CDR3 is made up of 16 amino acids. The germline gives CDR1 LNHDA, CDR2 SQIVND (reference sequence). J was trimmed by 7 bases and V by 6 bases; bases with no gene match: 8.

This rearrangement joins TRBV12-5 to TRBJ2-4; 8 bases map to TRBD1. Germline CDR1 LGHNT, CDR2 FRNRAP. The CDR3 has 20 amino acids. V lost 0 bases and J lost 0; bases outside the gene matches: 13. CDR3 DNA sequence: TGTGCTAGTGGTTTGGTGAACCCTGAAGGCAGGGGGCTAGCCAAAAACATTCAGTACTTC. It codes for CASGLVNPEGRGLAKNIQYF.

The CDR3 is CSASSDQGYEQYF. The CDR3 DNA is TGCAGCGCGTCTAGCGATCAGGGCTACGAGCAGTACTTC. This sequence joins TRBV29-1 and TRBJ2-5, with D maybe TRBD2 (6 bases). The end of the DNA is better explained by TRBJ2-7, so the J call may be wrong. The CDR3 consists of 13 residues. Per germline, CDR1 SQVTM and CDR2 ANQGSEA.

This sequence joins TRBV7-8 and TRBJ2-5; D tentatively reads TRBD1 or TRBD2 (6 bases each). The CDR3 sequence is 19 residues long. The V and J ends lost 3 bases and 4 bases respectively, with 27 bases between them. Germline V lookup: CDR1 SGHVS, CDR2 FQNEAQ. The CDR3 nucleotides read TGTGCCAGCAGCTTGCGGCGATGGGGGGCTAATAGGCTTGGAGAGACCCAGTACTTC. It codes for CASSLRRWGANRLGETQYF.

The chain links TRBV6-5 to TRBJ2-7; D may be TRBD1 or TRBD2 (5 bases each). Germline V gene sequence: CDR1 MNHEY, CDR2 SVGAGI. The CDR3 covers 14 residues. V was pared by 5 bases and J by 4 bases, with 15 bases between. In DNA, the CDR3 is TGTGCCAGCAGTGCCACGCCGGGGACGTACGAGCAGTACTTC. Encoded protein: CASSATPGTYEQYF.

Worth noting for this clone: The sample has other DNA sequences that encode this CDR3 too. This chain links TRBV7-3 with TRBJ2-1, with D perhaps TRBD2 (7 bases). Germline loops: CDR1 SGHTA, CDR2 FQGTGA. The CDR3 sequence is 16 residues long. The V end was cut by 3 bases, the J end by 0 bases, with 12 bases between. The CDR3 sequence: CASSFRGGSSYNEQFF. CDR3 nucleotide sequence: TGTGCCAGCAGCTTTCGCGGGGGCAGCTCCTACAATGAGCAGTTCTTC.

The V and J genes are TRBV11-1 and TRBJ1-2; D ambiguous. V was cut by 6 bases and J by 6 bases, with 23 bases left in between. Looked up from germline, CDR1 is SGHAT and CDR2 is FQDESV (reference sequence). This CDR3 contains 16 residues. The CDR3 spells CASRFHPGSGDNGYTF. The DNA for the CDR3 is TGTGCCAGCAGGTTTCATCCTGGGTCTGGAGACAATGGCTACACCTTC.

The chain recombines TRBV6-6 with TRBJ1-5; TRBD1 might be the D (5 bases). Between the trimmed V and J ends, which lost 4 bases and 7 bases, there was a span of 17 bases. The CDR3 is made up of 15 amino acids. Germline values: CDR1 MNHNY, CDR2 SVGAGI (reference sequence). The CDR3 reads CASSSRQFMKQPQHF. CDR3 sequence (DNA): TGTGCCAGCAGTTCCCGACAGTTCATGAAGCAGCCCCAGCATTTT.

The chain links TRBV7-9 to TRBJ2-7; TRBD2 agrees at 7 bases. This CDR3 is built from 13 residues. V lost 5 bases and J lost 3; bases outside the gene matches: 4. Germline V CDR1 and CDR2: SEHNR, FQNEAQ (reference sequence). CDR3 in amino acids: CASSQAGSYEQYF. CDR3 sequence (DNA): TGTGCCAGCAGCCAAGCGGGGAGCTACGAGCAGTACTTC.

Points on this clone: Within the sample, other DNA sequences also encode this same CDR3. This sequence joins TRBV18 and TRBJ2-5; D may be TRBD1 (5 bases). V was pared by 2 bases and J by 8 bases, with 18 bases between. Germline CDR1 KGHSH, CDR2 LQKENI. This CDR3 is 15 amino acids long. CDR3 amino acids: CASSPYRSGIVTQYF. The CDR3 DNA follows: TGTGCCAGCTCACCATATAGGTCAGGGATTGTAACCCAGTACTTC.

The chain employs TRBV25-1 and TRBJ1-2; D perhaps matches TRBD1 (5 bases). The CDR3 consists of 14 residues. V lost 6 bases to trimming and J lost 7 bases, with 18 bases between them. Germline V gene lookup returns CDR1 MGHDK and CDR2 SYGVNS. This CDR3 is CASSTPGFLGGYTF. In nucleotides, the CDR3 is TGTGCCAGCAGCACCCCAGGGTTCCTCGGTGGCTACACCTTC.

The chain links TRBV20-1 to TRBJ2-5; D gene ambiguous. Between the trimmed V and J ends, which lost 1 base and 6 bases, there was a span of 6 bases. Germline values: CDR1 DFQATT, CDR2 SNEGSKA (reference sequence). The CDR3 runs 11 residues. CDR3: CSARGLKTQYF. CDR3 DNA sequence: TGCAGTGCTAGAGGCCTAAAGACCCAGTACTTC.

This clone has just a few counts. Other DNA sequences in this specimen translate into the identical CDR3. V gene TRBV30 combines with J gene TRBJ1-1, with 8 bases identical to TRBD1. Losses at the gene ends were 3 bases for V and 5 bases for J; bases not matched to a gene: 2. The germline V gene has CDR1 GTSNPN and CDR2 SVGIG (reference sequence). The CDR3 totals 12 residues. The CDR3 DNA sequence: TGTGCCTGGAGACAGGGGGGAACTGAAGCTTTCTTT. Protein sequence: CAWRQGGTEAFF.

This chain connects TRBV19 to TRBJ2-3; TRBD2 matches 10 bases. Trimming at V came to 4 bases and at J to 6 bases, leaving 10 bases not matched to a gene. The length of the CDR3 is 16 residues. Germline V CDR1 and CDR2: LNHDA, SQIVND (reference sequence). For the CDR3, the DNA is TGTGCCAGTAGTAGGACTAGCGGACAGAAGGGGGATACGCAGTATTTT. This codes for CASSRTSGQKGDTQYF.

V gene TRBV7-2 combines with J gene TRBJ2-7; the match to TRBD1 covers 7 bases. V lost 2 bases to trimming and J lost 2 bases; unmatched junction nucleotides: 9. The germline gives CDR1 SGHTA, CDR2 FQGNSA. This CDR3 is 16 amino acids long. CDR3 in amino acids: CASSLFASGQTYEQYF. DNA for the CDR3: TGTGCCAGCAGCTTATTCGCCTCGGGACAGACCTACGAGCAGTACTTC.

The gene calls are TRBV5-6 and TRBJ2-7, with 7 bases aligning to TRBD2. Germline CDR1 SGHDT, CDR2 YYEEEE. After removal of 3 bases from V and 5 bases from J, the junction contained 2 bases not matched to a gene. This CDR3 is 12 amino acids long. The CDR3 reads CASSWGGDEQYF. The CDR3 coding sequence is TGTGCCAGCAGCTGGGGAGGGGACGAGCAGTACTTC.